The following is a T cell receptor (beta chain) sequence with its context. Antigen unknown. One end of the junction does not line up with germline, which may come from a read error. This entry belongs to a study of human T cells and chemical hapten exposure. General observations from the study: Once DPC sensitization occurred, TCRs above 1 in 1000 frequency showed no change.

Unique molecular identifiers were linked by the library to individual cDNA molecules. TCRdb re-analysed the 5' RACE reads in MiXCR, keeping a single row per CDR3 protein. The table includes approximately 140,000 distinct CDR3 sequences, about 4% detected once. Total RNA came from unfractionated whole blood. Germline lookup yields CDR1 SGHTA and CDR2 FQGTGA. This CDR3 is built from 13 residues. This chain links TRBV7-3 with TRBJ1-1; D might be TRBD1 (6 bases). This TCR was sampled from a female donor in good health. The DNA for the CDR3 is TGTGTCAGCAGCCTGTACAGGGACACTGAAGCTTTCTTT. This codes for CVSSLYRDTEAFF.